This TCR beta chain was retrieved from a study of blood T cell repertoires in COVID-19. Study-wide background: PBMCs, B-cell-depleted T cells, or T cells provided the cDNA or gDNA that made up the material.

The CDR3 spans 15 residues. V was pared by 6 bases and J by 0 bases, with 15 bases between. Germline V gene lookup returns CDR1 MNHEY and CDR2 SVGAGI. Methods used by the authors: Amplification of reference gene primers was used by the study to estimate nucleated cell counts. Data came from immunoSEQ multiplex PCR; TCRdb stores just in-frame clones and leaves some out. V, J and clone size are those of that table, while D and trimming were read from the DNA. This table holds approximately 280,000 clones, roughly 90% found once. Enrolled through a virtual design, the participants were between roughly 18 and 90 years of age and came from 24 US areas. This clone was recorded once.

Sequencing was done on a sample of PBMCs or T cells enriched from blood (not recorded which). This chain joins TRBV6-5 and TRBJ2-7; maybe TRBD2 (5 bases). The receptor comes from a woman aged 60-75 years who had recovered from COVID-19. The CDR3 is CASSKPVGVSYEQYF. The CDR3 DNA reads TGTGCCAGCAGCAAACCCGTCGGGGTCTCCTACGAGCAGTACTTC.